This T cell receptor (beta chain) stems from a study of vaccination and CD4 T cells after COVID-19. Sequence data for DNA of cultured CD4+ T cells were generated by the Oncomine TCR Beta short-read assay. TCRdb re-analysed the PCR reads in MiXCR, keeping a single row per CDR3 protein. The sample consists of fewer than 25,000 distinct CDR3 sequences, about two fifths of them appearing once. This clonotype was detected a few times. Its antigen is not known. As to time point: late sampling 161 to 241 days after vaccination in a few convalescent patients. This sample's treatment: roughly 11-day PBMC culture with coronavirus spike peptide pools or control peptides (ViraFEST assay). Trimming took 3 bases from V and 12 from J, leaving 15 bases between them. The CDR3 contains 12 residues. Germline-derived CDR1 and CDR2 are DFQATT and SNEGSKA (reference sequence).

The chain links TRBV20-1 to TRBJ2-1; D is ambiguous. The TCR originated in a human donor who had recovered from COVID-19. Sequenced here: CD4+ T cells from blood, cultured in vitro, sampled about 7 months after SARS-CoV-2 vaccination. CDR3 loop: CSASEGSWGQFF. The CDR3 DNA reads TGCAGTGCTAGTGAAGGGTCGTGGGGGCAGTTCTTC.